This TCR beta chain was obtained from a study of Graves' ophthalmopathy and Graves' hyperthyroidism. The CDR3 contains 12 residues. The V gene lost 3 bases and the J gene lost 7 bases, with 6 bases spanning the gap. Transcripts of RNA were the source for amplifying TCR beta CDR3 regions. An opening RT-PCR round employed HTBI primers and preceded a second-round multiplex PCR. TCRdb re-derived calls from the multiplex PCR reads in MiXCR, one entry per CDR3 protein. The sample includes over a million distinct CDR3 sequences, roughly 35% of them seen just once. The V gene is TRBV12-3 or TRBV12-4, the J gene TRBJ2-2; D remains unclear. The sample consisted of peripheral blood or thyroid tissue (not recorded which). The source of this sequence is an adult man with Graves' hyperthyroidism. The CDR3 loop reads CASSFMVGELFF. The CDR3, as DNA: TGTGCCAGCAGTTTCATGGTCGGGGAGCTGTTTTTT.